This paragraph covers one T cell receptor beta chain sequence. Production of TCR cDNA was by 5'RACE template switching, which also added a universal primer site and UMIs. Each CDR3 protein is one row after TCRdb ran MiXCR on the 5' RACE reads. This table has 100,000 or so distinct CDR3 sequences, approximately 9% appearing once. V lost 5 bases, J lost 3 bases, and 13 bases lay in between. The CDR3 consists of 15 residues. Germline lookup yields CDR1 MGHRA and CDR2 YSYEKL. The sample belongs to a study of T cells after yellow fever vaccination. General study findings and limits: There was a small share of clonotypes that showed up in both the CD4 and CD8 compartments.

The receptor's source is a man aged 18 to 30 who received the YFV17D yellow fever vaccine. The rearrangement uses TRBV4-1 and TRBJ1-4; weak D call: TRBD1 (5 bases). The starting material was CD8+ T cells not binding an NS4B(214-222) dextramer, sorted from PBMCs, obtained around 16 days after the first yellow fever vaccination. DNA of the CDR3: TGCGCCAGCAGCGGGCGAGGGGTATCTAATGAAAAACTGTTTTTT. Translated: CASSGRGVSNEKLFF.